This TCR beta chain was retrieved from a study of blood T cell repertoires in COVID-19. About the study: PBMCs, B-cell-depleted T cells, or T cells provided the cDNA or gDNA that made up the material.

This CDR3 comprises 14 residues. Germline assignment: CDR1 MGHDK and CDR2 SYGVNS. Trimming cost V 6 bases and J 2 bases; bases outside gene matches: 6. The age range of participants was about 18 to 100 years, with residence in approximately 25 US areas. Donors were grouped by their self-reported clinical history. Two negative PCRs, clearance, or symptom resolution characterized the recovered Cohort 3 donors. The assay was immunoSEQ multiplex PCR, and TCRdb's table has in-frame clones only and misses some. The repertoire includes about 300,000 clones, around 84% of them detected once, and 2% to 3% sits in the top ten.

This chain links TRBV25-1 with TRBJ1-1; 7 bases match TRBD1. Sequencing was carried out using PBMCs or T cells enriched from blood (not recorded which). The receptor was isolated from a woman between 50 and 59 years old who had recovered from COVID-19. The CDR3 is CASSAGDSNTEAFF. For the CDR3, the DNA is TGTGCCAGCAGCGCAGGGGACAGTAACACTGAAGCTTTCTTT.